This TCR beta chain came from a study of blood T cell repertoires in COVID-19. Original analysis: Cell counts per sample came from amplifying reference gene primers. Libraries were prepared by immunoSEQ multiplex PCR; TCRdb keeps only in-frame clonotypes and omits some of them. From that table come the V and J calls and clone size; the DNA was used to work out D and trimming. Among about 33,000 clones listed, 85% were seen once. The sequence was collected from a man in his 60s with active COVID-19. Material for sequencing was peripheral blood.

CDR3 sequence: CASSLRGRDSPLHF. CDR3 sequence (DNA): TGTGCCAGCAGTTTAAGAGGGCGGGATTCACCCCTCCACTTT. The gene calls are TRBV27 and TRBJ1-6; D gene uncertain. Looked up from germline, CDR1 is MNHEY and CDR2 is SMNVEV (reference sequence). Trimming cost V 2 bases and J 8 bases, with 10 bases left between them. The CDR3 is made up of 14 amino acids.